This T cell receptor beta chain was captured by sequencing in a study of blood T cell repertoires in COVID-19. Across the study: T cells, B-cell-depleted T cells, or PBMCs supplied cDNA or gDNA.

This table comes from immunoSEQ multiplex PCR, and its TCRdb copy is limited to in-frame clones, with some not included. The top ten hold just under 0.95% of the sample, which has 250,000 or so clones, around 90% seen once. The CDR3 is 19 residues long. The V gene's germline CDR1 is MNHEY and CDR2 SMNVEV (reference sequence). V gave up 3 bases and J gave up 5 bases, with 28 bases separating them. This receptor was obtained from a woman between 40 and 55 years old who had recovered from COVID-19. The specimen was peripheral blood. The chain couples TRBV27 to TRBJ2-5, with D possibly being TRBD1 (7 bases). The CDR3 DNA is TGTGCCAGCAGTTTTAGGAGGGGGCGCGAGAGTGGGCCAGGGGAGACCCAGTACTTC. It encodes CASSFRRGRESGPGETQYF.